Sequencing of this TCR beta chain was carried out in a study of blood T cell repertoires in COVID-19. Study overall: Sample material is recorded as cDNA or gDNA derived from T cells, B-cell-depleted T cells, or PBMCs.

Authors' data handling: Nucleated cell counts were estimated from reference gene primer amplification. Some clones are missing from TCRdb's copy, which holds only in-frame ones; the method was immunoSEQ multiplex PCR. V, J and clone size derive from that table, while D and trimming were established from the DNA sequence. The repertoire holds over 400,000 clones, with about 89% as singletons. Seattle patient enrollment occurred during active infection, with longitudinal follow-up thereafter. Germline V gene sequence: CDR1 SNHLY, CDR2 FYNNEI. The CDR3 loop spans 16 amino acids. Trimming stripped 9 bases from V and 0 bases from J, with 18 bases between.

The chain combines TRBV2 with TRBJ1-5; D uncertain. This receptor was taken from a woman aged 50 to 60 with COVID-19, enrolled during active disease. Source material: peripheral blood. Here the CDR3 reads CASVPGLPDSNQPQHF. For the CDR3, the DNA is TGTGCCAGTGTTCCTGGACTGCCCGATAGCAATCAGCCCCAGCATTTT.